Below are 21 T cell receptor beta chains sequenced from a single sample in a study of T cell repertoires in cytomegalovirus infection. Their recognized antigens are unknown. One entry per CDR3 protein, called by TCRdb with MiXCR from the reads. The table records about half a million distinct CDR3 sequences, about 44% of them present only once. The material sequenced was cultured PBMCs, taken from culture after CMV antigen stimulation. The receptor set was obtained from a human donor in good health (CMV status not recorded). Some clones in this sample may be carry-over from other donors' samples.

The DNA of the CDR3 is TGTGCCAGCACCCCGAGGGTAGTCACCCATGAGCAGTTCTTC. Amino acid sequence: CASTPRVVTHEQFF. The chain recombines TRBV12-3 or TRBV12-4 with TRBJ2-1, with D perhaps matching TRBD2 (5 bases). V was shortened by 7 bases and J by 8 bases, with 18 bases between the two germline ends. CDR3 length: 14 amino acids.

This chain uses TRBV20-1 with TRBJ2-3; 11 nucleotides match TRBD2. The CDR3 has 16 amino acids. V lost 4 bases, J lost 3 bases, and 9 bases stayed unmatched. Per germline, CDR1 DFQATT and CDR2 SNEGSKA (reference sequence). This CDR3 is CSAKRVSGGATDTQYF. The CDR3 bases are TGCAGTGCTAAGCGCGTTAGCGGGGGGGCGACAGATACGCAGTATTTT.

The chain joins TRBV20-1 to TRBJ2-2; the match to TRBD2 covers 8 bases. The V and J ends lost 6 bases and 2 bases, in that order; junction bases with no gene match: 8. CDR1 is DFQATT, CDR2 SNEGSKA, per germline (reference sequence). The CDR3 is 15 residues long. The CDR3: CSAEAGVLNTGELFF. CDR3 coding DNA: TGCAGTGCGGAAGCGGGGGTGTTAAACACCGGGGAGCTGTTTTTT.

This sequence joins TRBV7-2 and TRBJ2-3; 7 positions match TRBD2. Trimming removed 3 bases from V and 7 bases from J; junction bases left unmatched: 10. Germline values: CDR1 SGHTA, CDR2 FQGNSA. The CDR3 is 15 residues long. CDR3 DNA sequence: TGTGCCAGCAGCTTGGGGGAGGGCCTTTGGAATACGCAGTATTTT. Amino acids: CASSLGEGLWNTQYF. Supplemented by reference TRBV7-2 and TRBJ2-3, the full variable domain reads GAGVSQSPSNKVTEKGKDVELRCDPISGHTALYWYRQSLGQGLEFLIYFQGNSAPDKSGLPSDRFSAERTGGSVSTLTIQRTQQEDSAVYLCASSLGEGLWNTQYFGPGTRLTVL.

This clonotype was detected only a few times. The chain recombines TRBV20-1 with TRBJ2-3; D perhaps matches TRBD2 (5 bases). Between the trimmed V and J ends, which lost 0 bases and 0 bases, there was a span of 10 bases. CDR3 size: 15 residues. From germline, CDR1 is DFQATT and CDR2 SNEGSKA (reference sequence). DNA for the CDR3: TGCAGTGCTAGAGATCCCGGAGGCAGCACAGATACGCAGTATTTT. Its protein is CSARDPGGSTDTQYF.

The chain employs TRBV6-6 and TRBJ1-1; D gene uncertain. CDR3 length: 13 amino acids. Per germline, CDR1 MNHNY and CDR2 SVGAGI (reference sequence). The V end lost 2 bases, the J end lost 6 bases, and 10 bases lay between the germline ends. As DNA, the CDR3 is TGTGCCAGCAGTTACGGTCGAGAGTCTGAAGCTTTCTTT. Translating it yields CASSYGRESEAFF.

In this sample, this clonotype turned up a few times. The chain couples TRBV12-5 to TRBJ1-1; TRBD1 is a possible D gene (6 bases). Trimming pared 5 bases from V and 1 base from J, leaving 26 bases between. The CDR3 length is 19 residues. CDR1 is LGHNT, CDR2 FRNRAP, per germline. The CDR3 region has the DNA TGTGCTAGTGGTCCAGGAACAGGGATGAGGCGTTTCCGGAACACTGAAGCTTTCTTT. Protein: CASGPGTGMRRFRNTEAFF.

The chain is built from TRBV7-4 and TRBJ2-7; the D is unclear. Germline loops: CDR1 SGHVT, CDR2 SQSDAQ. CDR3 size: 13 residues. V lost 3 bases and J 2 bases, leaving 8 bases between the germline ends. CDR3 residues: CASSFTATYEQYF. In DNA form, the CDR3 reads TGTGCCAGCAGCTTTACGGCAACCTACGAGCAGTACTTC. Based on the CDR3 plus reference TRBV7-4 and TRBJ2-7, the full variable domain is GAGVSQSPRYKVAKRGRDVALRCDSISGHVTLYWYRQTLGQGSEVLTYSQSDAQRDKSGRPSGRFSAERPERSVSTLKIQRTEQGDSAVYLCASSFTATYEQYFGPGTRLTVT.

The genes are TRBV20-1 and TRBJ2-5; D is ambiguous. The CDR3 sequence is 15 residues long. From germline, CDR1 is DFQATT and CDR2 SNEGSKA (reference sequence). The CDR3 here is CSATPGRNPWETQYF. As DNA, the CDR3 is TGCAGCGCCACCCCCGGACGGAACCCGTGGGAGACCCAGTACTTC.

This chain joins TRBV18 and TRBJ2-7, with D possibly being TRBD2 (5 bases). The CDR3 is made up of 14 amino acids. Trimming pared 0 bases from V and 3 bases from J, leaving 9 bases between. The germline CDR1 and CDR2 sequences are KGHSH and LQKENI. The CDR3 sequence: CASSPPTGNYEQYF. In DNA form, the CDR3 reads TGTGCCAGCTCACCACCGACGGGGAACTACGAGCAGTACTTC.

This clonotype appeared many times. The chain employs TRBV7-8 and TRBJ1-4; 10 nucleotides agree with TRBD1. The germline V gene has CDR1 SGHVS and CDR2 FQNEAQ. The CDR3 has 17 amino acids. The ends lost 4 bases at V and 4 bases at J; junction bases unmatched: 9. CDR3 DNA: TGTGCCAGCAGCTCCCGACAGGGGGCAATGAGTAATGAAAAACTGTTTTTT. Amino acid sequence: CASSSRQGAMSNEKLFF.

This clonotype was seen a few times. The chain employs TRBV6-2 or TRBV6-3 and TRBJ2-2; D possibly uses TRBD1 or TRBD2 (5 bases each). V was shortened by 0 bases and J by 4 bases, with 12 bases between the two germline ends. Germline assignment: CDR1 MNHEY and CDR2 SVGEGT. The CDR3 is made up of 16 amino acids. This CDR3 is CASSYSWGTGTGELFF. CDR3 in DNA: TGTGCCAGCAGTTACTCGTGGGGGACGGGCACCGGGGAGCTGTTTTTT.

The gene calls are TRBV5-4 and TRBJ2-7; D is perhaps TRBD2 (6 bases). The CDR3 covers 16 residues. With 4 bases removed from V and 3 bases from J, the gap between germline ends came to 20 bases. Germline-derived CDR1 and CDR2 are SGHNT and YYREEE (reference sequence). In nucleotides, the CDR3 is TGTGCCAGCAGCCCCGTCCTCGGGAGATTCGACTACGAGCAGTACTTC. This sequence encodes CASSPVLGRFDYEQYF.

J is TRBJ2-3 and V is TRBV5-1; D call uncertain. CDR1 is SGHRS, CDR2 YFSETQ, per germline. V was pared by 6 bases and J by 2 bases, with 13 bases between. The CDR3 totals 14 residues. In DNA form, the CDR3 reads TGCGCCAGCAAATCCCTCCACCCCACAGATACGCAGTATTTT. It specifies CASKSLHPTDTQYF.

The J gene is TRBJ1-1, the V gene TRBV7-9; possibly TRBD1 for D (5 bases). Germline-derived CDR1 and CDR2 are SEHNR and FQNEAQ (reference sequence). This CDR3 has 16 amino acids. The V gene lost 1 base and the J gene lost 4 bases, with 16 bases spanning the gap. The chain's CDR3 is CASSLGESGIFTEAFF. As DNA, the CDR3 is TGTGCCAGCAGCTTAGGGGAATCAGGGATCTTCACTGAAGCTTTCTTT.

The chain employs TRBV6-1 and TRBJ1-1; D is perhaps TRBD1 (5 bases). This CDR3 is built from 15 residues. V lost 0 bases, J lost 5 bases, and 13 bases lay in between. Germline V gene lookup returns CDR1 MNHNS and CDR2 SASEGT. The CDR3 DNA sequence: TGTGCCAGCAGTGAAGCGGCAGGGCGGAGGACTGAAGCTTTCTTT. Protein sequence: CASSEAAGRRTEAFF.

This clonotype has more than one count but fewer than ten. The chain carries TRBV12-3 or TRBV12-4 and TRBJ2-1; D gene ambiguous. V lost 4 bases, J lost 6 bases, and 7 bases lay in between. The CDR3 extends over 12 amino acids. The CDR3 region is CASSYGINEQFF. DNA for the CDR3: TGTGCCAGCAGTTACGGAATCAATGAGCAGTTCTTC.

Only a few counts were recorded for this clonotype. CDR3 bases: TGTGCCAGCAGTTTCCGGTGGGGAATAGGTCAGCCCCAGCATTTT. Encoded protein: CASSFRWGIGQPQHF. The chain uses TRBV12-3 or TRBV12-4 and TRBJ1-5, with D uncertain. The CDR3 contains 15 residues. Trimming pared 3 bases from V and 6 bases from J, leaving 15 bases between.

Here the CDR3 reads CASSFGPDEAFF. DNA of the CDR3: TGTGCCAGCAGCTTTGGACCAGATGAAGCTTTCTTT. The chain uses TRBV7-3 and TRBJ1-1; D is uncertain. Germline V gives CDR1 SGHTA, CDR2 FQGTGA. Trimming left V 3 bases short and J 7 bases short, with 9 bases between. The CDR3 runs 12 residues.

Worth noting for this clonotype: A much bigger clone sits one base away, suggesting this may be a read error. The V and J genes are TRBV7-2 and TRBJ2-1, with D maybe TRBD2 (6 bases). Trimming took 3 bases from V and 9 from J, leaving 9 bases between them. CDR1 and CDR2 (germline): SGHTA, FQGNSA. The CDR3 has 12 residues. CDR3 in amino acids: CASSFGRGEQFF. As DNA, the CDR3 is TGTGCCAGCAGCTTTGGGCGGGGTGAGCAGTTCTTC. Using reference TRBV7-2 and TRBJ2-1 for the parts outside the CDR3, the full variable domain is GAGVSQSPSNKVTEKGKDVELRCDPISGHTALYWYRQSLGQGLEFLIYFQGNSAPDKSGLPSDRFSAERTGGSVSTLTIQRTQQEDSAVYLCASSFGRGEQFFGPGTRLTVL.

The rearrangement joins TRBV10-2 to TRBJ2-7; D is perhaps TRBD2 (5 bases). The germline CDR1 and CDR2 sequences are WSHSY and SAAADI. The CDR3 loop spans 15 amino acids. Trimming removed 3 bases at V and 3 bases at J, with 15 bases between. CDR3 loop: CASSDRLRDFYEQYF. DNA of the CDR3: TGCGCCAGCAGTGACAGACTACGTGACTTCTACGAGCAGTACTTC.